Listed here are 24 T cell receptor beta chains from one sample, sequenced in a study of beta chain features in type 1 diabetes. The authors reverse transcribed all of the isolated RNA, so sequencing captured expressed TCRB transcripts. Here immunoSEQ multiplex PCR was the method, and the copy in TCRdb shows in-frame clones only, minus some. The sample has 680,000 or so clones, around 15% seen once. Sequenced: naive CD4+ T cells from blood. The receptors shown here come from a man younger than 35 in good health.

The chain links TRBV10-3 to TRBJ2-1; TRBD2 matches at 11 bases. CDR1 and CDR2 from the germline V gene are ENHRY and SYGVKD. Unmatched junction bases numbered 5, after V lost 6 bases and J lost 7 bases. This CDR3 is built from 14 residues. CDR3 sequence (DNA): TGTGCCATCAGGGGGACTAGCGGAGCGAATGAGCAGTTCTTC. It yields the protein CAIRGTSGANEQFF.

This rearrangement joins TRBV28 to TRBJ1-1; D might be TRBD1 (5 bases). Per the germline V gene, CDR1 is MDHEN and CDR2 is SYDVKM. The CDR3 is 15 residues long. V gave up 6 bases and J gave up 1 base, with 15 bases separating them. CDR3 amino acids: CASSPRGPANTEAFF. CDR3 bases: TGTGCCAGCAGCCCCCGGGGACCCGCGAACACTGAAGCTTTCTTT.

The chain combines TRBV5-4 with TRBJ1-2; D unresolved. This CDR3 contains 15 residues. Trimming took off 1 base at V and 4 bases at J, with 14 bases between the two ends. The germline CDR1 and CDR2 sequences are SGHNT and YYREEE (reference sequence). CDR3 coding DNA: TGTGCCAGCAGCTTGCCCCTGGCTGGGTTCTATGGCTACACCTTC. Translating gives CASSLPLAGFYGYTF.

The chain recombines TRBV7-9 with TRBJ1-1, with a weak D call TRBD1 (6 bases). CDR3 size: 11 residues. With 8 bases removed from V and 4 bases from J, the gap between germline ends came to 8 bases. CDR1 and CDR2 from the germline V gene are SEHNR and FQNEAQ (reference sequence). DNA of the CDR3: TGTGCCAGCCAGGGGTTCACTGAAGCTTTCTTT. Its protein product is CASQGFTEAFF.

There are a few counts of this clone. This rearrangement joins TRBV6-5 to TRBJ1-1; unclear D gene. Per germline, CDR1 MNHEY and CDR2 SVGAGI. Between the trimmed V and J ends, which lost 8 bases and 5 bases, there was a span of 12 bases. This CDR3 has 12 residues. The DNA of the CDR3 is TGTGCCAGCTCTATGACGAGGACTGAAGCTTTCTTT. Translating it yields CASSMTRTEAFF.

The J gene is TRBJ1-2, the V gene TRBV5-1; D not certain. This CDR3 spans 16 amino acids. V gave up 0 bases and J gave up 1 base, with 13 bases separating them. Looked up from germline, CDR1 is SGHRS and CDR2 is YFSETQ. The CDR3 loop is CASSLDPTGSNYGYTF. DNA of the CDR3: TGCGCCAGCAGCTTGGATCCCACCGGGAGTAACTATGGCTACACCTTC.

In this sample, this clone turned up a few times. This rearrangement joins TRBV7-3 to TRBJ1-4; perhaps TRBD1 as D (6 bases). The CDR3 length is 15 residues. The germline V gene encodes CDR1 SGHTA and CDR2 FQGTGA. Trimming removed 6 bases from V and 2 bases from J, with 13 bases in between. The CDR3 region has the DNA TGTGCCAGCAGTCCATCAGGGGCGACTAATGAAAAACTGTTTTTT. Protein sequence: CASSPSGATNEKLFF.

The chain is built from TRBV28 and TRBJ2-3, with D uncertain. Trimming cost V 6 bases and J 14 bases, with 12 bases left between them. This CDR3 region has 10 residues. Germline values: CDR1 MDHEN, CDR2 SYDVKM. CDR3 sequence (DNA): TGTGCCAGCAGGTCTACAGTTTGGTATTTT. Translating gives CASRSTVWYF.

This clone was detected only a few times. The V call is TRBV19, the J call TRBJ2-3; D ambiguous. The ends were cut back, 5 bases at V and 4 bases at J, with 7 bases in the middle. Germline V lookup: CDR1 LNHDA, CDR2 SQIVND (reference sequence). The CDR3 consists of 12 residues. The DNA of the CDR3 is TGTGCCAGTAGTCCAGTCCCAGATACGCAGTATTTT. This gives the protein CASSPVPDTQYF.

CDR3 region: CAGGHRSYEQYF. In DNA form, the CDR3 reads TGTGCCGGGGGACACCGCTCGTACGAGCAGTACTTC. The chain joins TRBV18 to TRBJ2-7; D possibly corresponds to TRBD1 (6 bases). Germline V gene data show CDR1 as KGHSH and CDR2 as LQKENI. The CDR3 has 12 residues. V was pared by 11 bases and J by 4 bases, with 15 bases between.

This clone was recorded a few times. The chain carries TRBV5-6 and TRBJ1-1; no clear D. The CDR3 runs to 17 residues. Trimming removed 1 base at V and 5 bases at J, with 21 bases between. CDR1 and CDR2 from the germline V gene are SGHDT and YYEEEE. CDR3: CASSLHPTVGFGTEAFF. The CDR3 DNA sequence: TGTGCCAGCAGCTTGCACCCCACGGTGGGCTTTGGGACTGAAGCTTTCTTT.

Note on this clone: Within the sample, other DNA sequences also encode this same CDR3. CDR3 bases: TGTGCCAGCAGCTTATCTGGGACAGCTAACACTGAAGCTTTCTTT. It yields the protein CASSLSGTANTEAFF. J is TRBJ1-1 and V is TRBV7-2; TRBD1 aligns across 7 bases. Germline-derived CDR1 and CDR2 are SGHTA and FQGNSA. CDR3 length equals 15 residues. V gave up 2 bases and J gave up 2 bases; unmatched junction bases: 5.

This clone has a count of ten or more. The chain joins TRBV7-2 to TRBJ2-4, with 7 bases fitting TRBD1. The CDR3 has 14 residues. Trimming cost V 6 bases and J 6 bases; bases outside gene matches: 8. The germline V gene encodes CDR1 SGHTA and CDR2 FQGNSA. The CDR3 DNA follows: TGTGCCAGCAGTCCCGACAGGGCGCGAAACATTCAGTACTTC. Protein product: CASSPDRARNIQYF. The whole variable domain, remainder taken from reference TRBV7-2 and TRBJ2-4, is GAGVSQSPSNKVTEKGKDVELRCDPISGHTALYWYRQSLGQGLEFLIYFQGNSAPDKSGLPSDRFSAERTGGSVSTLTIQRTQQEDSAVYLCASSPDRARNIQYFGAGTRLSVL.

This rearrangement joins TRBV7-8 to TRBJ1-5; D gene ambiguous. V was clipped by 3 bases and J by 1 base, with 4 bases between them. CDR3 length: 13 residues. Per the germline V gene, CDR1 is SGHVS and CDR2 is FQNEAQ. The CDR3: CASSLLSNQPQHF. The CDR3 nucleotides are TGTGCCAGCAGCTTGTTGAGCAATCAGCCCCAGCATTTT.

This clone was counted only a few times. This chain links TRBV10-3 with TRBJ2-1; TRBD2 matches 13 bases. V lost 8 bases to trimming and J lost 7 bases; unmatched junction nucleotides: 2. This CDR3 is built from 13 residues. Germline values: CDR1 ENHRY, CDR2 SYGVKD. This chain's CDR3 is CAIGTSGNNEQFF. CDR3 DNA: TGTGCCATCGGGACTAGCGGGAATAATGAGCAGTTCTTC.

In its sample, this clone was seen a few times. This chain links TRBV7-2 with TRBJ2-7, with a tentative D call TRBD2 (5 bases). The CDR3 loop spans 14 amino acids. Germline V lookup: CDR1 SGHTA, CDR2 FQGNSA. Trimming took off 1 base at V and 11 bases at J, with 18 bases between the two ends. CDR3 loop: CASSLGGLPPRKYF. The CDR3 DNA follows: TGTGCCAGCAGCTTAGGAGGACTCCCCCCTCGAAAGTACTTC.

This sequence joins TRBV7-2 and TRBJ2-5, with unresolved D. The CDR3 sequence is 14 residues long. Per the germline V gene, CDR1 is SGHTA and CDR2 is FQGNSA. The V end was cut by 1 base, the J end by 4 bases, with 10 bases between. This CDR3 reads CASSLGLRAETQYF. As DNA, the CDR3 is TGTGCCAGCAGCTTAGGTCTCCGTGCAGAGACCCAGTACTTC.

CDR3 nucleotide sequence: TGCGCCAGCAGCTTGGGGGCAGGGAGGAACACTGAAGCTTTCTTT. It is translated as CASSLGAGRNTEAFF. The J gene is TRBJ1-1, the V gene TRBV5-1, with D possibly being TRBD1 (5 bases). Germline CDR1 is SGHRS and CDR2 is YFSETQ. Trimming removed 0 bases at V and 1 base at J, with 10 bases between. This CDR3 is built from 15 residues.

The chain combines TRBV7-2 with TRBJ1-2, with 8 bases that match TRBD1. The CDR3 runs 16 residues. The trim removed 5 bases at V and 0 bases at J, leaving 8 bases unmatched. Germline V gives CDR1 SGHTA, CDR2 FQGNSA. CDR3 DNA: TGTGCCAGCAGCATGACAGGGGCCGCTCCTAACTATGGCTACACCTTC. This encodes CASSMTGAAPNYGYTF.

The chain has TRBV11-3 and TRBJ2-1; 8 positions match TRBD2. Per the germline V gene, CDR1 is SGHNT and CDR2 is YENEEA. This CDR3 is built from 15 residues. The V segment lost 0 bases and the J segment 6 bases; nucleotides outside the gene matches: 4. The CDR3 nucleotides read TGTGCCAGCAGCTTAGATCACAGCGGGAGCAATGAGCAGTTCTTC. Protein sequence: CASSLDHSGSNEQFF.

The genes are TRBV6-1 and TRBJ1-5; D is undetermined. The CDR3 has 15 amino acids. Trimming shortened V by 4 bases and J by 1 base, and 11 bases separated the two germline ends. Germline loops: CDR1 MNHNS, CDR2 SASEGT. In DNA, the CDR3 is TGTGCCAGCAGTGGGAAGGTCGTGAGCAATCAGCCCCAGCATTTT. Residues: CASSGKVVSNQPQHF.

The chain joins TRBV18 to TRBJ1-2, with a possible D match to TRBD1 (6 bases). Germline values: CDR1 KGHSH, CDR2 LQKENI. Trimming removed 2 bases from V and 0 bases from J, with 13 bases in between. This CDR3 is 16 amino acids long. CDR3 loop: CASSPRNKGANYGYTF. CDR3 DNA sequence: TGTGCCAGCTCACCAAGGAATAAGGGGGCTAACTATGGCTACACCTTC.

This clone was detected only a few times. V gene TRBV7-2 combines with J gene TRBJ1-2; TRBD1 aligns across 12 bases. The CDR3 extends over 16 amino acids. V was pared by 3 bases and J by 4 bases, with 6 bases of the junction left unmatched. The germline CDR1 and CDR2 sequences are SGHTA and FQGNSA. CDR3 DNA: TGTGCCAGCAGCTTTCCGGGACAGGGGGCGCGCTATGGCTACACCTTC. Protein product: CASSFPGQGARYGYTF.

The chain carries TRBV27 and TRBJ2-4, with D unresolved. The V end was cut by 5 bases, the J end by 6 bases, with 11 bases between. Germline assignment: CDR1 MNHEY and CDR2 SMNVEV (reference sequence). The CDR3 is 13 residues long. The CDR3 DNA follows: TGTGCCAGCAGTCCCAGGTTTGGAAACATTCAGTACTTC. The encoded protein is CASSPRFGNIQYF.